The text below deals with one TCR beta chain. Antigen specificity is unknown. The data belong to a study of CD8+ T cells in alopecia areata. Study findings and constraints: Sequenced scalp T cells also include alphabeta T cells resident in normal skin.

Investigators isolated RNA and reverse transcribed it into cDNA to act as the sequencing template. Sequenced by immunoSEQ multiplex PCR; TCRdb stores in-frame clones only, minus some. The sample has around 210,000 clones; 55% to 70% are singletons. CDR1 SGHRS and CDR2 YFSETQ come from the germline V gene. V lost 4 bases to trimming and J lost 4 bases; unmatched junction nucleotides: 5. The CDR3 sequence is 13 residues long. Treatment denoted: oral pan-JAK inhibitor, 5-10 mg twice daily. Sorted out of PBMCs were CD4+ T cells and CD8+ T cells. The sequence derives from a human donor with alopecia areata. This chain connects TRBV5-1 to TRBJ2-7; 7 positions match TRBD1. The material sequenced was CD4+ T cells sorted from blood, taken at week 4, from a patient treated with tofacitinib. This CDR3 is CASSTSTGYEQYF. CDR3 DNA: TGCGCCAGCAGCACGTCGACAGGGTACGAGCAGTACTTC.